This TCR beta chain came from a study of cytomegalovirus exposure and HLA in healthy donors. Note on this clone: The antigen is unknown.

Study results and limitations: CMV serostatus stood as the only immune exposure information on hand. In a later analysis, HLA-C alleles had the fewest associated TCRs, DRB1 alleles the most.

PCR amplification relied on 60 Vbeta primers (plus 13 Jbeta primers). Here immunoSEQ multiplex PCR was the method, and the copy in TCRdb shows in-frame clones only, minus some. The repertoire holds around 200,000 clones, with roughly three quarters as singletons. The source of this sequence is a woman aged 45-60 years in good health and CMV-seronegative. The sample comprised PBMCs.

The CDR3: CASSPGRGVGEKLFF. CDR3 DNA: TGCGCCAGCAGCCCCGGGAGGGGCGTCGGTGAAAAACTGTTTTTT. V gene TRBV5-1 combines with J gene TRBJ1-4; possibly TRBD1 for D (5 bases). Trimming removed 4 bases from V and 7 bases from J, with 17 bases in between. Per the germline V gene, CDR1 is SGHRS and CDR2 is YFSETQ. The CDR3 runs to 15 residues.